These 8 T cell receptor beta chains came from one sample sequenced in a study of blood T cell repertoires in COVID-19. Method: immunoSEQ multiplex PCR; TCRdb's copy keeps in-frame clones and lacks some. This sample has around 87,000 clones, with roughly 85% found just once. Sequences were obtained from peripheral blood. All receptors derive from a human donor in a cohort sampled during active COVID-19.

A single count supports this clone. The rearrangement uses TRBV5-1 and TRBJ1-3; 9 nucleotides agree with TRBD1. This CDR3 is 15 amino acids long. From germline, CDR1 is SGHRS and CDR2 YFSETQ. V shed 1 base, J shed 6 bases, and the junction held 5 bases outside the gene matches. The CDR3 region has the DNA TGCGCCAGCAGCTTGATGGGACAGGGTTTAAACACCATATATTTT. This codes for CASSLMGQGLNTIYF.

This clone was seen a few times. The chain couples TRBV30 to TRBJ1-1, with D possibly matching TRBD1 (6 bases). Looked up from germline, CDR1 is GTSNPN and CDR2 is SVGIG (reference sequence). The V and J ends lost 2 bases and 5 bases respectively, with 12 bases between them. The CDR3 is made up of 13 amino acids. The chain's CDR3 is CAWSLHRVTEAFF. Written as DNA, the CDR3 is TGTGCCTGGAGTCTCCACAGGGTTACTGAAGCTTTCTTT.

This clone was observed a single time. V usage is TRBV28 and J usage is TRBJ1-5; maybe TRBD1 (5 bases). This CDR3 comprises 15 residues. Germline V gene lookup returns CDR1 MDHEN and CDR2 SYDVKM. The ends were cut back, 4 bases at V and 6 bases at J, with 16 bases in the middle. CDR3: CASSWGGVPSQPQHF. CDR3 DNA: TGTGCCAGCAGTTGGGGCGGGGTGCCGTCTCAGCCCCAGCATTTT.

The chain is built from TRBV5-1 and TRBJ2-3, with a tentative D call TRBD1 (5 bases). The length of the CDR3 is 16 residues. Trimming pared 4 bases from V and 4 bases from J, leaving 19 bases between. The V gene's germline CDR1 is SGHRS and CDR2 YFSETQ. This CDR3 reads CASSQGNGVTADTQYF. The CDR3 DNA is TGCGCCAGCAGCCAGGGTAATGGGGTCACGGCAGATACGCAGTATTTT.

The CDR3: CASSQDPTGITYGYTF. In nucleotides, the CDR3 is TGTGCCAGCAGCCAAGATCCAACAGGGATAACCTATGGCTACACCTTC. The chain is built from TRBV4-2 and TRBJ1-2; D perhaps matches TRBD1 (6 bases). Trimming stripped 0 bases from V and 4 bases from J, with 15 bases between. Germline CDR1 is LGHNA and CDR2 is YNFKEQ. The CDR3 covers 16 residues.

The chain couples TRBV19 to TRBJ2-2; TRBD2 might be the D (7 bases). This CDR3 is built from 15 residues. The V gene lost 5 bases and the J gene lost 0 bases, with 10 bases spanning the gap. Germline V gene data show CDR1 as LNHDA and CDR2 as SQIVND (reference sequence). The CDR3 region has the DNA TGTGCCAGTAGTCAAGGGGGGGCGAACACCGGGGAGCTGTTTTTT. Translated: CASSQGGANTGELFF.

The V call is TRBV2, the J call TRBJ2-5; 7 nucleotides match TRBD1. This CDR3 contains 11 residues. Germline trimming cut 6 bases from V and 8 bases from J; bases unmatched to any gene: 3. Germline V CDR1 and CDR2: SNHLY, FYNNEI. CDR3 nucleotide sequence: TGTGCCAGCAGCCGACAGGGCACCCAGTACTTC. It codes for CASSRQGTQYF.

This chain links TRBV5-1 with TRBJ2-2; D might be TRBD2 (5 bases). CDR1 and CDR2 from the germline V gene are SGHRS and YFSETQ. V lost 0 bases and J 4 bases, leaving 10 bases between the germline ends. The CDR3 runs to 15 residues. In DNA, the CDR3 is TGCGCCAGCAGCTTGGATGCTAGCAGCACCGGGGAGCTGTTTTTT. Amino acid sequence: CASSLDASSTGELFF.